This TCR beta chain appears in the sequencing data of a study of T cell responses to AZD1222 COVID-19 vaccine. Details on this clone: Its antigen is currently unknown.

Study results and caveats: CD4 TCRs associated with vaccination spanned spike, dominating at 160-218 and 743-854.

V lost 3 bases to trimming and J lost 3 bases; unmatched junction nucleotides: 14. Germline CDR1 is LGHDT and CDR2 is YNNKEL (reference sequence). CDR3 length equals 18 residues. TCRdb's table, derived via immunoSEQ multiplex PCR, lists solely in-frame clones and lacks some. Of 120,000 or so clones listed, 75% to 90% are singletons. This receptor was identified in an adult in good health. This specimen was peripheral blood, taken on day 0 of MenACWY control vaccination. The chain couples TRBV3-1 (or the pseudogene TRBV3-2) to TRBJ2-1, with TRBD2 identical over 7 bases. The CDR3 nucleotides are TGTGCCAGCAGCCAGGCCTACCCGCGGGAGAGGGACTACAATGAGCAGTTCTTC. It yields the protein CASSQAYPRERDYNEQFF.